These T cell receptor beta chains were read from a single sample in a study of blood T cell repertoires in COVID-19. Here immunoSEQ multiplex PCR was the method, and the copy in TCRdb shows in-frame clones only, minus some. The table includes around 50,000 clones, 78% detected once. The sequencing input was PBMCs or T cells enriched from blood (not recorded which). All receptors come from a woman between 50 and 59 years old with acute COVID-19. Both conserved end residues are part of each CDR3. D genes are given only for firm matches. Expanded clones get a size class; other rows say once, few or many, or leave the size out.

v_gene: TRBV3-1/TRBV3-2
abundance: .
d_gene: TRBD1
j_gene: TRBJ1-6
CDR3aa: CASSQGPGTENSPLHF
CDR3nt: TGTGCCAGCAGCCAAGGCCCCGGGACAGAGAATTCACCCCTCCACTTT

v_gene: TRBV19
abundance: few
d_gene: .
j_gene: TRBJ2-7
CDR3aa: CASSTLGGYEQYF
CDR3nt: TGTGCCAGTAGTACCCTAGGTGGGTACGAGCAGTACTTC

v_gene: TRBV5-1
abundance: .
d_gene: TRBD2
j_gene: TRBJ2-3
CDR3aa: CASSYPTAGGRGTQYF
CDR3nt: TGCGCCAGCAGCTACCCTACGGCGGGGGGTCGGGGTACGCAGTATTTT

v_gene: TRBV10-3
abundance: .
d_gene: TRBD1
j_gene: TRBJ1-3
CDR3aa: CAYRDSHSGNTIYF
CDR3nt: TGTGCCTACCGGGACAGCCACTCTGGAAACACCATATATTTT

v_gene: TRBV6-5
abundance: .
d_gene: TRBD1
j_gene: TRBJ2-3
CDR3aa: CASSYSSGQGIDTQYF
CDR3nt: TGTGCCAGCAGTTACTCTTCGGGACAGGGAATAGATACGCAGTATTTT

v_gene: TRBV5-6
abundance: .
d_gene: TRBD2
j_gene: TRBJ2-1
CDR3aa: CASSLVRGGSYNEQFF
CDR3nt: TGTGCCAGCAGCTTGGTACGGGGGGGCTCCTACAATGAGCAGTTCTTC

v_gene: TRBV7-2
abundance: .
d_gene: TRBD1
j_gene: TRBJ1-2
CDR3aa: CASSLRTGGRDGYTF
CDR3nt: TGTGCCAGCAGCCTGCGGACAGGGGGTAGGGATGGCTACACCTTC

v_gene: TRBV6-4
abundance: .
d_gene: .
j_gene: TRBJ2-3
CDR3aa: CASSPEGGADTQYF
CDR3nt: TGTGCCAGCAGCCCGGAAGGGGGGGCAGATACGCAGTATTTT

v_gene: TRBV5-1
abundance: once
d_gene: .
j_gene: TRBJ1-1
CDR3aa: CASSTPGGSTEAFF
CDR3nt: TGCGCCAGCAGCACCCCGGGGGGTTCCACTGAAGCTTTCTTT

v_gene: TRBV29-1
abundance: .
d_gene: .
j_gene: TRBJ2-3
CDR3aa: CSVEDFLASLGLIDTQYF
CDR3nt: TGCAGCGTTGAAGATTTTCTGGCTAGCCTTGGACTTATAGATACGCAGTATTTT

v_gene: TRBV5-3
abundance: .
d_gene: TRBD1
j_gene: TRBJ1-4
CDR3aa: CARSEDRLAGEKLFF
CDR3nt: TGTGCCAGAAGCGAGGACAGGCTTGCGGGTGAAAAACTGTTTTTT

v_gene: TRBV5-1
abundance: .
d_gene: .
j_gene: TRBJ1-2
CDR3aa: CASSRDINYGYTF
CDR3nt: TGCGCCAGCAGCCGGGACATCAACTATGGCTACACCTTC

v_gene: TRBV7-9
abundance: .
d_gene: TRBD1
j_gene: TRBJ1-2
CDR3aa: CASSFQGDYGYTF
CDR3nt: TGTGCCAGCAGCTTTCAGGGGGACTATGGCTACACCTTC

v_gene: TRBV9
abundance: .
d_gene: TRBD2
j_gene: TRBJ2-2
CDR3aa: CASSVDGTRDRELFF
CDR3nt: TGTGCCAGCAGCGTAGACGGGACTAGGGACCGGGAGCTGTTTTTT

v_gene: TRBV10-1
abundance: .
d_gene: .
j_gene: TRBJ1-6
CDR3aa: CARPQGTSPLHF
CDR3nt: TGCGCCAGGCCACAGGGAACGTCACCCCTCCACTTT